This entry concerns a single T cell receptor beta chain. The antigen is not known. The data originate from a study of cytomegalovirus exposure and HLA in healthy donors. Repertoires were generated with immunoSEQ multiplex PCR, while TCRdb's copy carries only in-frame clones and drops some. The sample records approximately 300,000 clones, roughly 89% being singletons. Findings and limits, study-wide: The finding came from a later analysis; first-cohort TCR clusters tended to co-occur in the roughly 120 validation repertoires. The CMV antigen specificity of a few CMV-associated chains was confirmed through in vitro analysis.

The V gene's germline CDR1 is SGHDT and CDR2 YYEEEE. The CDR3 loop spans 14 amino acids. V lost 4 bases, J lost 0 bases, and 8 bases lay in between. Source material: PBMCs. The clonotype was recovered from a woman aged 18-30 years in good health and CMV-seronegative. The chain employs TRBV5-6 and TRBJ2-4; D unresolved. The CDR3 bases are TGTGCCAGCAGCCCTACTTTAGCCAAAAACATTCAGTACTTC. The encoded protein is CASSPTLAKNIQYF.